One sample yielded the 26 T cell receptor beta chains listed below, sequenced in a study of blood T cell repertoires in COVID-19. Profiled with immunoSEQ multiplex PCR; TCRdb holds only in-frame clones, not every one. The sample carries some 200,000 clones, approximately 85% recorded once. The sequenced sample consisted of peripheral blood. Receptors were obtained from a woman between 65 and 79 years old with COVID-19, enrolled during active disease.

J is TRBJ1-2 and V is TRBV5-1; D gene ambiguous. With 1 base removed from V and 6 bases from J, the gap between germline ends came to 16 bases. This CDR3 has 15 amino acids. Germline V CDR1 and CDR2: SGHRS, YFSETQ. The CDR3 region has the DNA TGCGCCAGCAGCTTGTTAGCCGGCGCCCGGGATGGCTACACCTTC. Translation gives CASSLLAGARDGYTF.

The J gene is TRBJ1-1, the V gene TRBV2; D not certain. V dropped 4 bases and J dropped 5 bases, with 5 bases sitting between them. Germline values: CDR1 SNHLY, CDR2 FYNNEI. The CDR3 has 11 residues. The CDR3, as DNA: TGTGCCAGCAGTGTGCGGACTGAAGCTTTCTTT. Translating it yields CASSVRTEAFF.

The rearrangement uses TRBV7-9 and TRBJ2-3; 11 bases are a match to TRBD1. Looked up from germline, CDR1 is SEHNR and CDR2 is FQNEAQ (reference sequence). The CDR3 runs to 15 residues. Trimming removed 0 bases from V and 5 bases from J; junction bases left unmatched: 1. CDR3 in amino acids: CASSLAGTGGDTQYF. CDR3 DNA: TGTGCCAGCAGCTTAGCGGGGACAGGGGGAGATACGCAGTATTTT.

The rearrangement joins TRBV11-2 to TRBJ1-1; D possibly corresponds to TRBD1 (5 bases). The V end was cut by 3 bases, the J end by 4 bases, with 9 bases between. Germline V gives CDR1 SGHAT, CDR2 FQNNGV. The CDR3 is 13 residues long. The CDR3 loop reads CASSFSRVTEAFF. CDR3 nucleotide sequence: TGTGCCAGCAGCTTCTCCAGGGTCACTGAAGCTTTCTTT. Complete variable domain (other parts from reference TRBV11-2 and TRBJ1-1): EAGVAQSPRYKIIEKRQSVAFWCNPISGHATLYWYQQILGQGPKLLIQFQNNGVVDDSQLPKDRFSAERLKGVDSTLKIQPAKLEDSAVYLCASSFSRVTEAFFGQGTRLTVV.

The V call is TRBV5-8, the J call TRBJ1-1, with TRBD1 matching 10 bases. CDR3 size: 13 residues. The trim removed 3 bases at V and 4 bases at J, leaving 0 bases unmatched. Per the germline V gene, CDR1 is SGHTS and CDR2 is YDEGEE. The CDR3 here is CASSWDRGTEAFF. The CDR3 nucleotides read TGTGCCAGCAGCTGGGACAGGGGCACTGAAGCTTTCTTT.

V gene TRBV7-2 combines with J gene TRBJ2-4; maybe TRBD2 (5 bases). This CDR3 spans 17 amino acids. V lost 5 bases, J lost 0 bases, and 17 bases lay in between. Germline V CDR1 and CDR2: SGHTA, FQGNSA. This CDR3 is CASSPLTLGLAKNIQYF. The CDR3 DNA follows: TGTGCCAGCAGCCCACTCACCCTCGGACTAGCCAAAAACATTCAGTACTTC.

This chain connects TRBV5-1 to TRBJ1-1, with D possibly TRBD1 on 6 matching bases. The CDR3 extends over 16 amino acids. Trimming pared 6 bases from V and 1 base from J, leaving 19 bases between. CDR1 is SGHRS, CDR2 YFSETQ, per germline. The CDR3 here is CASTEGDGPPNTEAFF. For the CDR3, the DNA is TGCGCCAGCACCGAGGGGGACGGCCCCCCGAACACTGAAGCTTTCTTT.

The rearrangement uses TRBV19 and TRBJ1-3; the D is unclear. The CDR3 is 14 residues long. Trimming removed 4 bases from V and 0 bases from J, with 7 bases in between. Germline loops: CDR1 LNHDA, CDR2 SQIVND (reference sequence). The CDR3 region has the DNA TGTGCCAGTAGTAGCCAGGCCTCTGGAAACACCATATATTTT. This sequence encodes CASSSQASGNTIYF. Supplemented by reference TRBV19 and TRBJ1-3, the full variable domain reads DGGITQSPKYLFRKEGQNVTLSCEQNLNHDAMYWYRQDPGQGLRLIYYSQIVNDFQKGDIAEGYSVSREKKESFPLTVTSAQKNPTAFYLCASSSQASGNTIYFGEGSWLTVV.

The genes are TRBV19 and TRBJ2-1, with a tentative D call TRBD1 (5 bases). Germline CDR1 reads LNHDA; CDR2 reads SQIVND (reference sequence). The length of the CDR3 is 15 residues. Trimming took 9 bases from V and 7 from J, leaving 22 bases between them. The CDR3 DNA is TGTGCCAGCCAAGTATCCCTACCCCAGGGTAATGAGCAGTTCTTC. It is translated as CASQVSLPQGNEQFF.

As DNA, the CDR3 is TGTGCCAGCAGCTCCCTCCAGGGGTTCACCGGGGAGCTGTTTTTT. Encoded protein: CASSSLQGFTGELFF. The V call is TRBV5-4, the J call TRBJ2-2, with D possibly TRBD1 on 6 matching bases. This CDR3 is 15 amino acids long. V lost 3 bases and J 4 bases, leaving 13 bases between the germline ends. Germline assignment: CDR1 SGHNT and CDR2 YYREEE (reference sequence).

The CDR3 sequence: CASRSTEKLFF. CDR3 coding DNA: TGTGCCAGCAGGTCGACAGAAAAACTGTTTTTT. The V and J genes are TRBV12-3 or TRBV12-4 and TRBJ1-4; D is unclear. V was shortened by 6 bases and J by 8 bases, with 7 bases between the two germline ends. The CDR3 covers 11 residues.

The CDR3 DNA is TGTGCTAGTGGTTTGAGGGGACAGCTGAACACCGGGGAGCTGTTTTTT. This gives the protein CASGLRGQLNTGELFF. The V and J genes are TRBV12-5 and TRBJ2-2; TRBD1 agrees at 7 bases. This CDR3 has 16 amino acids. Germline CDR1 and CDR2: LGHNT and FRNRAP. The V segment lost 2 bases and the J segment 1 base; nucleotides outside the gene matches: 4.

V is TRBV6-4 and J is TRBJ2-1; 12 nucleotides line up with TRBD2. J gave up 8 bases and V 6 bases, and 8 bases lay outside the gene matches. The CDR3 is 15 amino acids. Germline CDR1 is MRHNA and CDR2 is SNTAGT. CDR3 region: CASSSSGGALDEQFF. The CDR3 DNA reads TGTGCCAGCAGCTCTAGCGGGGGGGCATTGGATGAGCAGTTCTTC.

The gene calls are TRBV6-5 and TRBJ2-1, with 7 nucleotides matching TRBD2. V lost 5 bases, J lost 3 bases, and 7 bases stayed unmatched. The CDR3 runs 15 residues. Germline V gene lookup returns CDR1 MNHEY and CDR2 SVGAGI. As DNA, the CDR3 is TGTGCCAGCAGTCGAGGCGGGAGTGTCTACAATGAGCAGTTCTTC. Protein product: CASSRGGSVYNEQFF.

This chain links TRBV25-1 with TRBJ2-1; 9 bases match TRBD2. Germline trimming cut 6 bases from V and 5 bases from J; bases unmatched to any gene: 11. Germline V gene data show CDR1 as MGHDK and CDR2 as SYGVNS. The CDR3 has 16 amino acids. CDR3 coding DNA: TGTGCCAGCAGCTTCCTGACTAGCGGAAGTAACAATGAGCAGTTCTTC. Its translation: CASSFLTSGSNNEQFF.

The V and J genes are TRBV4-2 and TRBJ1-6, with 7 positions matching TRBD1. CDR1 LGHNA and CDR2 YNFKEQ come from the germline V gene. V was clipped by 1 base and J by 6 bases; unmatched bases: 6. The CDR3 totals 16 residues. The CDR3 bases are TGTGCCAGCAGCCAAGCTAGGGGGCGAAGTAATTCACCCCTCCACTTT. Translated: CASSQARGRSNSPLHF.

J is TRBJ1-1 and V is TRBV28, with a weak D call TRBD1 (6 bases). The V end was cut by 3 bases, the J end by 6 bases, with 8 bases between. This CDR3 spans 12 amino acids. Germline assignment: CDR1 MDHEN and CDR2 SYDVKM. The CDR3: CASSFEGAEAFF. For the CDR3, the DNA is TGTGCCAGCAGTTTCGAGGGGGCTGAAGCTTTCTTT.

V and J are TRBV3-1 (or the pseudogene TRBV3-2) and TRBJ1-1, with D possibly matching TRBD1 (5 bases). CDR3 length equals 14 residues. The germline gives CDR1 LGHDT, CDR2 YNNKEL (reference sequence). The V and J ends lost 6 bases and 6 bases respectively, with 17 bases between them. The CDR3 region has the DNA TGTGCCAGCAGTCTGTTTGGGGCTTCCGCTGAAGCTTTCTTT. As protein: CASSLFGASAEAFF.

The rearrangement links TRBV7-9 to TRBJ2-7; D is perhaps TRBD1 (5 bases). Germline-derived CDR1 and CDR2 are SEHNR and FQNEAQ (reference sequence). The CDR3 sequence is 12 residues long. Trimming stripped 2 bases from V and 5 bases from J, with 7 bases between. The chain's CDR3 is CASSLPGNEQYF. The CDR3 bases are TGTGCCAGCAGCTTACCAGGGAACGAGCAGTACTTC.

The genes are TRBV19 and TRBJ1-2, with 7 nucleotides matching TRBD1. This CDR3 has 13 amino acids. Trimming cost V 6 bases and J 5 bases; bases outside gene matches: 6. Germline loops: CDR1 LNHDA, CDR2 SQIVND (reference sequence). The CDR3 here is CASRSLTGYGYTF. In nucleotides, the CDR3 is TGTGCCAGTAGAAGCTTGACAGGGTATGGCTACACCTTC.

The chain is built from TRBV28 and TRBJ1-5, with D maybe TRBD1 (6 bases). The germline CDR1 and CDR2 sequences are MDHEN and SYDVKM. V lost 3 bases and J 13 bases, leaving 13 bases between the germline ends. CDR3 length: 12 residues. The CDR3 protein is CASSFRQESQHF. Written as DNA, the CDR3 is TGTGCCAGCAGTTTCCGACAGGAGAGTCAGCATTTT. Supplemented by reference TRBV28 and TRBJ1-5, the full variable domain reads DVKVTQSSRYLVKRTGEKVFLECVQDMDHENMFWYRQDPGLGLRLIYFSYDVKMKEKGDIPEGYSVSREKKERFSLILESASTNQTSMYLCASSFRQESQHFGDGTRLSIL.

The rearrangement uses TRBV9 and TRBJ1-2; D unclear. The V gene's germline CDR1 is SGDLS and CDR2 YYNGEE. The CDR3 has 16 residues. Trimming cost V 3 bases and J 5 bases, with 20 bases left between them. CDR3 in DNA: TGTGCCAGCAGCGCGGAGTCGGTGAGATCTTGGTATGGCTACACCTTC. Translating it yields CASSAESVRSWYGYTF.

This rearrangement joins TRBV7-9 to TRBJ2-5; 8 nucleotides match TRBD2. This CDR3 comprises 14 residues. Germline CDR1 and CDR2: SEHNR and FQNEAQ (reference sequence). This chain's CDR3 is CAAGAGGSQETQYF. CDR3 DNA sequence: TGTGCAGCAGGGGCGGGAGGATCCCAAGAGACCCAGTACTTC.

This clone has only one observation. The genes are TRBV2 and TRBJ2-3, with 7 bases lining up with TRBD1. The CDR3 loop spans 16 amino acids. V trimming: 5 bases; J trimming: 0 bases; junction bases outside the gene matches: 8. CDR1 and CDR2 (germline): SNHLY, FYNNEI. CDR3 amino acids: CASSLDRTTSTDTQYF. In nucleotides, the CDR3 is TGTGCCAGCAGTCTGGACAGGACCACGAGCACAGATACGCAGTATTTT. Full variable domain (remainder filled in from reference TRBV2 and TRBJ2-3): EPEVTQTPSHQVTQMGQEVILRCVPISNHLYFYWYRQILGQKVEFLVSFYNNEISEKSEIFDDQFSVERPDGSNFTLKIRSTKLEDSAMYFCASSLDRTTSTDTQYFGPGTRLTVL.

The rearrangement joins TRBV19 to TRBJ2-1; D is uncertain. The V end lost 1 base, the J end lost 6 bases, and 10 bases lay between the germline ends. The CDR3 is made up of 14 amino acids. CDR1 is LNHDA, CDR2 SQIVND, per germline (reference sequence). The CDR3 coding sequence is TGTGCCAGTAGTATAGCTCCATCAGTCAATGAGCAGTTCTTC. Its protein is CASSIAPSVNEQFF.

This chain's CDR3 is CASSPPGGPTGNTIYF. In DNA form, the CDR3 reads TGTGCCAGCTCACCCCCAGGGGGCCCAACTGGAAACACCATATATTTT. This rearrangement joins TRBV18 to TRBJ1-3; 8 positions match TRBD1. The V and J ends lost 3 bases and 2 bases, in that order; junction bases with no gene match: 6. Germline lookup yields CDR1 KGHSH and CDR2 LQKENI. This CDR3 comprises 16 residues.